The 10 T cell receptor beta chains given below trace back to one sample, sequenced in a study of blood T cell repertoires in COVID-19. Sequenced by immunoSEQ multiplex PCR; TCRdb stores in-frame clones only, minus some. The sample has hundreds of thousands of clones, 70% to 90% seen once. Sample: PBMCs or T cells enriched from blood (not recorded which). These receptor sequences come from a woman aged 18-30 years who had been exposed to COVID-19.

The rearrangement joins TRBV18 to TRBJ1-5, with D perhaps matching TRBD1 (5 bases). The CDR3 is made up of 14 amino acids. Trimming cost V 3 bases and J 7 bases, with 13 bases left between them. The germline CDR1 and CDR2 sequences are KGHSH and LQKENI. CDR3 sequence reads: CASSPLAGDQPQHF. CDR3 bases: TGTGCCAGCTCACCGTTGGCGGGGGACCAGCCCCAGCATTTT.

The rearrangement joins TRBV19 to TRBJ2-1; perhaps TRBD1 as D (6 bases). V was trimmed by 6 bases and J by 10 bases, leaving 13 bases between them. This CDR3 comprises 12 residues. Germline V lookup: CDR1 LNHDA, CDR2 SQIVND (reference sequence). CDR3 region: CASSLQGMEQFF. The DNA of the CDR3 is TGTGCCAGTAGCTTACAGGGTATGGAGCAGTTCTTC.

V gene TRBV28 combines with J gene TRBJ1-6; the match to TRBD1 covers 7 bases. V lost 5 bases and J lost 5; bases outside the gene matches: 6. The germline V gene encodes CDR1 MDHEN and CDR2 SYDVKM. CDR3 size: 15 residues. CDR3 amino acids: CASSPQGQHNSPLHF. CDR3 nucleotides: TGTGCCAGCAGTCCCCAGGGACAGCATAATTCACCCCTCCACTTT.

The CDR3 here is CASSKAMGQGDYGYTF. CDR3 sequence (DNA): TGTGCCAGCAGCAAAGCGATGGGACAGGGGGACTATGGCTACACCTTC. The V and J genes are TRBV21-1 and TRBJ1-2; the table gives TRBD1 as D, unverified against the DNA. TRBV21-1 is shown as a pseudogene. This CDR3 has 16 amino acids.

This chain links TRBV11-2 with TRBJ1-1; 10 positions agree with TRBD1. Germline trimming cut 2 bases from V and 4 bases from J; bases unmatched to any gene: 4. Germline assignment: CDR1 SGHAT and CDR2 FQNNGV. The CDR3 covers 15 residues. DNA for the CDR3: TGTGCCAGCAGCTTATCCGGGACAGGGGCCACTGAAGCTTTCTTT. Protein product: CASSLSGTGATEAFF.

The rearrangement joins TRBV28 to TRBJ2-2, with 8 bases aligning to TRBD2. The V segment lost 8 bases and the J segment 7 bases; nucleotides outside the gene matches: 21. Germline V gives CDR1 MDHEN, CDR2 SYDVKM. The CDR3 covers 18 residues. Here the CDR3 DNA reads TGTGCCAGCCGTACATCCGGACTTGCGGGGGGATTCGGCGGGGAGCTGTTTTTT. This sequence encodes CASRTSGLAGGFGGELFF.

The chain has TRBV11-2 and TRBJ2-2, with no clear D. This CDR3 region has 14 residues. The ends were cut back, 5 bases at V and 7 bases at J, with 14 bases in the middle. Germline lookup yields CDR1 SGHAT and CDR2 FQNNGV. The CDR3 protein is CASSLRIAGGELFF. CDR3 DNA sequence: TGTGCCAGCAGCCTACGCATAGCCGGCGGGGAGCTGTTTTTT. The whole variable domain, filled in from reference TRBV11-2 and TRBJ2-2, reads EAGVAQSPRYKIIEKRQSVAFWCNPISGHATLYWYQQILGQGPKLLIQFQNNGVVDDSQLPKDRFSAERLKGVDSTLKIQPAKLEDSAVYLCASSLRIAGGELFFGEGSRLTVL.

The J gene is TRBJ1-1, the V gene TRBV4-2; 11 bases align to TRBD1. Trimming took 8 bases from V and 8 from J; bases not matched to a gene: 7. Germline CDR1 and CDR2: LGHNA and YNFKEQ. The CDR3 spans 13 residues. The CDR3 region is CASGGQGAIEAFF. Written as DNA, the CDR3 is TGTGCCAGCGGAGGACAGGGGGCAATCGAAGCTTTCTTT.

J is TRBJ1-5 and V is TRBV28; tentative D call: TRBD1 (6 bases). The germline gives CDR1 MDHEN, CDR2 SYDVKM. The CDR3 covers 15 residues. With 4 bases removed from V and 0 bases from J, the gap between germline ends came to 10 bases. CDR3 sequence: CASSWDITSNQPQHF. Written as DNA, the CDR3 is TGTGCCAGCAGTTGGGACATAACTAGCAATCAGCCCCAGCATTTT.

The chain employs TRBV4-2 and TRBJ2-3, with D perhaps matching TRBD2 (5 bases). Trimming removed 4 bases at V and 3 bases at J, with 23 bases between. From germline, CDR1 is LGHNA and CDR2 YNFKEQ. The CDR3 totals 18 residues. The CDR3 here is CASSRLEGISGRTDTQYF. In DNA, the CDR3 is TGTGCCAGCAGCCGCTTAGAAGGCATCAGCGGAAGGACAGATACGCAGTATTTT.